The TCR beta chain described here comes from a study of T cell responses to AZD1222 COVID-19 vaccine. This CDR3 has 16 amino acids. Trimming removed 3 bases from V and 2 bases from J; junction bases left unmatched: 10. Germline values: CDR1 SGDLS, CDR2 YYNGEE. Study observations and caveats: The reported proportion of spike-specific TCRs targeting unmutated variant regions was nearly half.

A note on this clone: What it binds is not known.

Repertoires were generated with immunoSEQ multiplex PCR, while TCRdb's copy carries only in-frame clones and drops some. The sample includes 120,000 or so clones, around nine tenths of them seen just once. The specimen comprised peripheral blood, sampled on day 0 of MenACWY control vaccination. The TCR sequence derives from an adult in good health. This rearrangement joins TRBV9 to TRBJ1-1, with 7 bases that match TRBD1. CDR3 sequence: CASSASLGQPNTEAFF. In DNA form, the CDR3 reads TGTGCCAGCAGCGCTAGTCTGGGACAGCCAAACACTGAAGCTTTCTTT.